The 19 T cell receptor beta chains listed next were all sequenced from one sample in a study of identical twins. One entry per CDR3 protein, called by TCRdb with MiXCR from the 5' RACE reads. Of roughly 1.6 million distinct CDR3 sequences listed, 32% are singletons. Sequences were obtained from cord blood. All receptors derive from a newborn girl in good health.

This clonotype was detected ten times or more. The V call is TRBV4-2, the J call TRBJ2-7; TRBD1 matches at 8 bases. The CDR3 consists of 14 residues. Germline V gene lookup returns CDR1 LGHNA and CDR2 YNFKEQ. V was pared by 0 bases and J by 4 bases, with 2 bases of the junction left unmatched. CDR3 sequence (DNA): TGTGCCAGCAGCCAAGACAGGGGGCTATACGAGCAGTACTTC. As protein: CASSQDRGLYEQYF.

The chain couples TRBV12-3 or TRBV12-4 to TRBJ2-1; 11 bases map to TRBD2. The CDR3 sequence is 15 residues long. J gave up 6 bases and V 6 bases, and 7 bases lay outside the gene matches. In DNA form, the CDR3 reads TGTGCCAGCAGCCCGGGACTAGCGGAAGCCAATGAGCAGTTCTTC. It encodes CASSPGLAEANEQFF.

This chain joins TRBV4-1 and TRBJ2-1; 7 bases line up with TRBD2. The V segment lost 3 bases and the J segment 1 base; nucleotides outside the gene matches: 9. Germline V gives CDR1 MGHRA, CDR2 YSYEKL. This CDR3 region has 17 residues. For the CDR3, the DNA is TGCGCCAGCAGCCACGCCCGACTAGCCCTTTCCTACAATGAGCAGTTCTTC. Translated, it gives CASSHARLALSYNEQFF.

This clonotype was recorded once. The CDR3 is CASSFDVSRDTGELFF. The CDR3 DNA is TGTGCCAGCAGTTTCGATGTTTCGAGGGACACCGGGGAGCTGTTTTTT. The V and J genes are TRBV27 and TRBJ2-2; TRBD2 might be the D (5 bases). The CDR3 consists of 16 residues. CDR1 and CDR2 (germline): MNHEY, SMNVEV (reference sequence). V was trimmed by 3 bases and J by 3 bases, leaving 14 bases between them.

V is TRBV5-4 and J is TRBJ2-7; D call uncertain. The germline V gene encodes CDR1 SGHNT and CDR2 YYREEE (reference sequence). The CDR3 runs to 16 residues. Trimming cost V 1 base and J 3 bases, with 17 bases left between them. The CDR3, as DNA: TGTGCCAGCAGCTTGAACCTTCCCGAACCAGACTACGAGCAGTACTTC. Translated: CASSLNLPEPDYEQYF.

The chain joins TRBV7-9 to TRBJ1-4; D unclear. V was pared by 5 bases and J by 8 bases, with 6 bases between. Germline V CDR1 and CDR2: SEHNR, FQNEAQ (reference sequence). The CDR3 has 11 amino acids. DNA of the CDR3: TGTGCCAGCAGCGTGTGGGAAAAACTGTTTTTT. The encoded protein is CASSVWEKLFF.

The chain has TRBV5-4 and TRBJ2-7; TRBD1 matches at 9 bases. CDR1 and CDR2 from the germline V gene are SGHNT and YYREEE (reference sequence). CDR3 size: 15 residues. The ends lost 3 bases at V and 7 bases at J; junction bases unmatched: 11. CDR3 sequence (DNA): TGTGCCAGCAGCTCCACCGGGACAGGGACCAATGAGCAGTACTTC. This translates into CASSSTGTGTNEQYF.

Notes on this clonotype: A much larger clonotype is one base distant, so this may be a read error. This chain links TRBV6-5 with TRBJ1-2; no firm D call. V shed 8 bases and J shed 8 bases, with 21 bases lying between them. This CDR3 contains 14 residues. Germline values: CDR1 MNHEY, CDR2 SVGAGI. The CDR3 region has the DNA TGTGCCAGCGGATCCCTTGAAACCGGAGGGGGCTACACCTTC. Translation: CASGSLETGGGYTF.

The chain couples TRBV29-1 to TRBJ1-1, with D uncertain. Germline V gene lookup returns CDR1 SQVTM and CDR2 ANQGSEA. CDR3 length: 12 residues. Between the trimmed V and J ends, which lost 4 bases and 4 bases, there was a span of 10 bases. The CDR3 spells CSVVWEGTEAFF. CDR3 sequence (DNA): TGCAGCGTTGTCTGGGAGGGCACTGAAGCTTTCTTT.

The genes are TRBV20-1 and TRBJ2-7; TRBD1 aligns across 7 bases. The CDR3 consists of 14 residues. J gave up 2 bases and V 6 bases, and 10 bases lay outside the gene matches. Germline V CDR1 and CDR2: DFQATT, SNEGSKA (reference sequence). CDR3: CSATKPGTAYEQYF. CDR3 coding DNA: TGCAGTGCCACAAAGCCAGGGACAGCCTACGAGCAGTACTTC.

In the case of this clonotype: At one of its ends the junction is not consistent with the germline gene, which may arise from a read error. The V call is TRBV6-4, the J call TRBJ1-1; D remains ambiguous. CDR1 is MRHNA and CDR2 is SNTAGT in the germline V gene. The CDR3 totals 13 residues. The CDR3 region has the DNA TGTGCCGGCAGTGGTCACGGGAGGACTGAAGCTTTCTTT. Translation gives CAGSGHGRTEAFF.

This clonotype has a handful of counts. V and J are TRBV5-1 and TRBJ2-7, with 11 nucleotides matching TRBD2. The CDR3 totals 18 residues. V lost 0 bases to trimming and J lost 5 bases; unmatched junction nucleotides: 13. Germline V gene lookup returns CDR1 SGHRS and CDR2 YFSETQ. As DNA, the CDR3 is TGCGCCAGCAGCTTGGCTTCCCCCCTTAGCGGGAGGGTTGACGAGCAGTACTTC. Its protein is CASSLASPLSGRVDEQYF. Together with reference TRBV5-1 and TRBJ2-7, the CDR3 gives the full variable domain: KAGVTQTPRYLIKTRGQQVTLSCSPISGHRSVSWYQQTPGQGLQFLFEYFSETQRNKGNFPGRFSGRQFSNSRSEMNVSTLELGDSALYLCASSLASPLSGRVDEQYFGPGTRLTVT.

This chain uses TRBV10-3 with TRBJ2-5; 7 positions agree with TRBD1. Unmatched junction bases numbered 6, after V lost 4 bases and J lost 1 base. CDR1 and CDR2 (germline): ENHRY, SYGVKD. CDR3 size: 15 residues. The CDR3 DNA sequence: TGTGCCATCAGTGTGCTCACAGGGGCCCAAGAGACCCAGTACTTC. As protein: CAISVLTGAQETQYF.

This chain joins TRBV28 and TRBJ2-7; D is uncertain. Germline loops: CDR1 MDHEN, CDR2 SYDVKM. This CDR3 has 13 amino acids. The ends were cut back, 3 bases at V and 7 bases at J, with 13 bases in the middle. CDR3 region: CASSFAWSREQYF. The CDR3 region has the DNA TGTGCCAGCAGTTTCGCATGGAGTCGGGAGCAGTACTTC.

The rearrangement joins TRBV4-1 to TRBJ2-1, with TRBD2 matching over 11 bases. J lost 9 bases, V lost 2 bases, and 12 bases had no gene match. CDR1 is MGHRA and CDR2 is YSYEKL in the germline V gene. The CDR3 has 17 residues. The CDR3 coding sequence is TGCGCCAGCAGCCAATTAGGGGGGACTAGCGGAGGCCTTGAGCAGTTCTTC. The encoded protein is CASSQLGGTSGGLEQFF.

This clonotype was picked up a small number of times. CDR3 DNA: TGCGCCAGCAGCTCAGCCCCGGCCGGGGACACTGAAGCTTTCTTT. Residues: CASSSAPAGDTEAFF. The rearrangement links TRBV5-1 to TRBJ1-1, with no clear D. CDR1 and CDR2 (germline): SGHRS, YFSETQ. Trimming pared 3 bases from V and 3 bases from J, leaving 15 bases between. This CDR3 has 15 residues.

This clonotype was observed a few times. The CDR3 region is CASSSMGLAGADTQYF. The CDR3 bases are TGTGCCAGCAGCTCTATGGGACTAGCGGGGGCAGATACGCAGTATTTT. The chain joins TRBV7-2 to TRBJ2-3; TRBD2 matches at 14 bases. The length of the CDR3 is 16 residues. Germline lookup yields CDR1 SGHTA and CDR2 FQGNSA. V dropped 4 bases and J dropped 4; count of bases not matched to a gene: 4.

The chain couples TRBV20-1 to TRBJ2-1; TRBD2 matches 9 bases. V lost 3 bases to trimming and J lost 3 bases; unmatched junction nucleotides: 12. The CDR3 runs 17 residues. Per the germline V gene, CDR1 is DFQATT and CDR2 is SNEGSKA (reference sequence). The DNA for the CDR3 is TGCAGTGCTAGCGAGAATGGAGCGGGGGGCCTCTACAATGAGCAGTTCTTC. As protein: CSASENGAGGLYNEQFF.

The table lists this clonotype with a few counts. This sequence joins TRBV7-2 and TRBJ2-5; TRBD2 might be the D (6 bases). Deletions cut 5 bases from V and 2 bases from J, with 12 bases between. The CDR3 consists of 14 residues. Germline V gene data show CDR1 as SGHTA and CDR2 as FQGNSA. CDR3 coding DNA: TGTGCCAGCAGCAGGACTAACCTGCAAGAGACCCAGTACTTC. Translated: CASSRTNLQETQYF.